This TCR beta chain was sequenced during a study of shared clonotypes between healthy human individuals. It was CD45RO-negative cells, positively selected for CCR7, that made up naive CD8 cells, with terminally differentiated effector memory CD45RA+ cells excluded. Only in-frame clones appear in the TCRdb table, and some are missing; sequencing was by immunoSEQ multiplex PCR. The sample includes around 2.1 million clones, more than 85% seen only once; the top ten take under 2%. Material: naive CD8+ T cells from PBMCs. The receptor's source is a man in his late teens or twenties in good health. Some clones in this sample may be carry-over from other donors' samples.

CDR3 sequence (DNA): TGTGCCAGTGCTGCAGGGGGTCTGAACACCGGGGAGCTGTTTTTT. It is translated as CASAAGGLNTGELFF. V and J are TRBV27 and TRBJ2-2; TRBD1 matches at 7 bases. Looked up from germline, CDR1 is MNHEY and CDR2 is SMNVEV (reference sequence). The CDR3 covers 15 residues. V was pared by 9 bases and J by 1 base, with 8 bases of the junction left unmatched.